The rows below give T cell receptor beta chains drawn from one sample of a study of control samples from healthy donors and cancer patients. Libraries were prepared by immunoSEQ multiplex PCR; TCRdb keeps only in-frame clonotypes and omits some of them. Counted here are around 120,000 clones, around 90% occurring once; the ten biggest clones make up 2% to 2.5%. Input material: blood. These receptors were collected from a woman in her 70s in good health. Both conserved end residues are part of each CDR3. The D gene is left open where the match is weak. Size is stated for part of the rows, as once, few or many counts, or as a class when the clone is expanded.

d_gene	v_gene	abundance	j_gene	CDR3aa	CDR3nt
TRBD1	TRBV7-2	.	TRBJ1-2	CASSLAGQGSGYTF	TGTGCCAGCAGCTTAGCAGGACAGGGGAGTGGCTACACCTTC
.	TRBV2	.	TRBJ1-4	CASSRETNEKLFF	TGTGCCAGCAGCAGGGAGACTAATGAAAAACTGTTTTTT
.	TRBV5-5	.	TRBJ1-2	CASSLGQGNYGYTF	TGTGCCAGCAGCTTAGGGCAGGGGAACTATGGCTACACCTTC
.	TRBV19	.	TRBJ1-4	CASSTDRLENEKLFF	TGTGCCAGTAGCACAGACCGCCTTGAAAATGAAAAACTGTTTTTT
.	TRBV29-1	.	TRBJ2-1	CSVETVRIDEQFF	TGCAGCGTTGAGACGGTGCGGATTGATGAGCAGTTCTTC
.	TRBV5-8	.	TRBJ1-1	CASSLAGTGVTEAFF	TGTGCCAGCAGCTTGGCCGGGACCGGAGTCACTGAAGCTTTCTTT
.	TRBV5-1	.	TRBJ2-7	CASSWDPGLYEQYF	TGCGCCAGCAGCTGGGATCCGGGACTCTACGAGCAGTACTTC
TRBD2	TRBV18	.	TRBJ2-7	CASSSGGSSYEQYF	TGTGCCAGCTCATCGGGGGGTAGCTCCTACGAGCAGTACTTC
.	TRBV6-2/TRBV6-3	.	TRBJ2-1	CASRPPRSDPPHEQFF	TGTGCCAGCAGACCTCCCCGTAGCGACCCTCCCCATGAGCAGTTCTTC
.	TRBV12-3/TRBV12-4	once	TRBJ1-1	CASSLGGGAFF	TGTGCCAGCAGTTTAGGGGGGGGAGCTTTCTTT
.	TRBV19	.	TRBJ1-1	CASSIDVTEAFF	TGTGCCAGTAGTATAGATGTGACAGAAGCTTTCTTT
TRBD2	TRBV4-2	.	TRBJ2-5	CASSQDWSGGETQYF	TGTGCCAGCAGCCAAGATTGGAGCGGGGGGGAGACCCAGTACTTC
.	TRBV11-2	.	TRBJ2-7	CASSHTGTASYEQYF	TGTGCCAGCAGCCATACCGGGACGGCCTCCTACGAGCAGTACTTC
TRBD2	TRBV7-2	.	TRBJ2-1	CASSFRGVYNEQFF	TGTGCCAGCAGCTTCCGGGGGGTATACAATGAGCAGTTCTTC
.	TRBV12-5	.	TRBJ1-1	CASGLGGGKAFF	TGTGCTAGTGGTTTGGGGGGAGGGAAAGCTTTCTTT
.	TRBV5-8	.	TRBJ1-6	CASSLNRDSYSPLHF	TGTGCCAGCAGCTTAAACAGGGATTCGTATTCACCCCTCCACTTT
.	TRBV5-6	.	TRBJ1-5	CASSAGHGSNQPQHF	TGTGCCAGCAGCGCGGGGCATGGGAGTAATCAGCCCCAGCATTTT
TRBD1	TRBV9	.	TRBJ1-4	CASSVAWRGRTGDEKLFF	TGTGCCAGCAGCGTAGCCTGGAGGGGGCGGACAGGGGACGAAAAACTGTTTTTT